This TCR beta chain was found in a study of regulatory T cells in long-lasting Graves disease. Findings and caveats of the study: Lower TCR diversity characterized persistent Graves' patients relative to newly diagnosed patients. Peripheral blood alone, not thyroid tissue, underwent study.

iRepertoire HTBI primers and Arm-PCR of CDR3 regions built TCR beta libraries. One entry per CDR3 protein, called by TCRdb with MiXCR from the multiplex PCR reads. The sample shows approximately 560,000 distinct CDR3 sequences, about 16% of them seen only once. Time point: newly diagnosed GD, antithyroid drugs for less than 3 months. Extracted RNA from PBMCs served as the source of the TCR library. Diagnosis followed American Thyroid Association guidelines for Graves' disease. In its sample, this clonotype was seen a few times. What it recognizes is unknown. V shed 0 bases, J shed 3 bases, and the junction held 2 bases outside the gene matches. Germline assignment: CDR1 SGHAT and CDR2 FQNNGV. The CDR3 loop spans 15 amino acids. These data were also filed under a second study, of T cells in Graves' hyperthyroidism and ophthalmopathy. From that study: The study used the HTBI primer set for a first-round RT-PCR of the TCR CDR3.

This clonotype originated in a man aged 18 to 35 with Graves disease. The chain combines TRBV11-2 with TRBJ1-5, with 7 bases aligning to TRBD1. Sequencing was performed on peripheral blood mononuclear cells (PBMCs), taken at new diagnosis, from a patient treated with antithyroid drugs. The CDR3: CASSLEGTVNQPQHF. The CDR3 DNA is TGTGCCAGCAGCTTAGAAGGGACAGTCAATCAGCCCCAGCATTTT.